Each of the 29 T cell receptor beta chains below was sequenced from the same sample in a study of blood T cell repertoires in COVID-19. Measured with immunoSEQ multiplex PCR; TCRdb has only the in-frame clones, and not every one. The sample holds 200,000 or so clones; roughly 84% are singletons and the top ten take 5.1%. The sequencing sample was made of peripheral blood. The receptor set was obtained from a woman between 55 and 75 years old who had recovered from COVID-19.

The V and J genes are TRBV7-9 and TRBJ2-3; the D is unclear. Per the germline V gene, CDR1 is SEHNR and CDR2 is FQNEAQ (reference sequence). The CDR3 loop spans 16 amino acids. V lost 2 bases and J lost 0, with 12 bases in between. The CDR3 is CASSLKVLSSTDTQYF. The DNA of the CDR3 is TGTGCCAGCAGCTTAAAAGTACTCTCTAGCACAGATACGCAGTATTTT.

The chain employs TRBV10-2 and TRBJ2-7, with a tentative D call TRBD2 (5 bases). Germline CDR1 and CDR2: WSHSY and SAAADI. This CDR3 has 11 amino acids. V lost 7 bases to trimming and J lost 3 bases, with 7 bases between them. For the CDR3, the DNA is TGCGCCAGCACCGAGGGCTACGAGCAGTACTTC. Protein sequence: CASTEGYEQYF.

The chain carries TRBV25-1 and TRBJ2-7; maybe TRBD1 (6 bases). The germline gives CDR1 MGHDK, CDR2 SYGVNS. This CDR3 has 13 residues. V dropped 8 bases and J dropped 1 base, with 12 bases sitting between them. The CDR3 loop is CASLRDKSYEQYF. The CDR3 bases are TGTGCCAGCCTACGGGACAAGTCCTACGAGCAGTACTTC.

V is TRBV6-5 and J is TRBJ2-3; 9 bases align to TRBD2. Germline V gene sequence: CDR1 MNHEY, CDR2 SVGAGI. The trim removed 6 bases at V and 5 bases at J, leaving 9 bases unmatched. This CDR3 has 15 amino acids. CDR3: CASRGPGLAEDTQYF. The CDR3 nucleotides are TGTGCCAGCAGGGGCCCGGGACTAGCAGAAGATACGCAGTATTTT.

The CDR3 DNA reads TGTGCCAGCAGCTTAACTGGGGAGGGAAGTTCACCCCTCCACTTT. Amino acid sequence: CASSLTGEGSSPLHF. This sequence joins TRBV7-3 and TRBJ1-6, with D uncertain. Per the germline V gene, CDR1 is SGHTA and CDR2 is FQGTGA. The CDR3 loop spans 15 amino acids. V was trimmed by 0 bases and J by 9 bases, leaving 12 bases between them.

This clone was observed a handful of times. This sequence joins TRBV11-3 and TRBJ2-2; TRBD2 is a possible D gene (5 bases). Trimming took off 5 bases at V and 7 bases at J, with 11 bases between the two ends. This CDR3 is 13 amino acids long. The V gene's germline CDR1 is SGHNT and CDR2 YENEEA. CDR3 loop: CASSGADHGELFF. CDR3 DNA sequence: TGTGCCAGCAGCGGAGCGGATCACGGGGAGCTGTTTTTT.

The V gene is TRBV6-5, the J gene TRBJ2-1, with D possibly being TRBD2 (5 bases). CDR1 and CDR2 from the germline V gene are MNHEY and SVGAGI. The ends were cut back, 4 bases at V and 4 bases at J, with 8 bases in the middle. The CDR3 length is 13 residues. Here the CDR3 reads CASSFTGYNEQFF. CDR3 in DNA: TGTGCCAGCAGTTTCACGGGGTACAATGAGCAGTTCTTC.

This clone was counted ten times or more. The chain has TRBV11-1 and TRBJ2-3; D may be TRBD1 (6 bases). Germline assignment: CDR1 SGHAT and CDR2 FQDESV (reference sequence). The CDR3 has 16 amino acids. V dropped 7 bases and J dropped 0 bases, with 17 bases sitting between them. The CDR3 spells CASTIGTHVSTDTQYF. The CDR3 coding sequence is TGTGCCAGCACCATCGGGACACACGTCAGCACAGATACGCAGTATTTT.

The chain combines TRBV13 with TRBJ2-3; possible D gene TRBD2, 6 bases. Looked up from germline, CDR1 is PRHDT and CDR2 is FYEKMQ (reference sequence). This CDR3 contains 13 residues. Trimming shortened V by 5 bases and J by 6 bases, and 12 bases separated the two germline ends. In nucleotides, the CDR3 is TGTGCCAGCAGCCCAGGGACTGCCGATACGCAGTATTTT. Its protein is CASSPGTADTQYF.

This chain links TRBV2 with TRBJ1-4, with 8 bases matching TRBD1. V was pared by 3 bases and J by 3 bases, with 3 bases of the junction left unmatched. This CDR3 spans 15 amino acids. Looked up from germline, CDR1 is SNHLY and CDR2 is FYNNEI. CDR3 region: CASSDRTGPNEKLFF. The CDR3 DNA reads TGTGCCAGCAGTGACCGGACAGGGCCTAATGAAAAACTGTTTTTT.

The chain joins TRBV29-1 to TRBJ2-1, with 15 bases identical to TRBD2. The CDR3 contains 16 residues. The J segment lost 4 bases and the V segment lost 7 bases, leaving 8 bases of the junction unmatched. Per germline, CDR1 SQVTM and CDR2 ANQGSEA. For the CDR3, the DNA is TGCAGCGCCAGGGGGACTAGCGGGGGGATATACAATGAGCAGTTCTTC. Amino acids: CSARGTSGGIYNEQFF.

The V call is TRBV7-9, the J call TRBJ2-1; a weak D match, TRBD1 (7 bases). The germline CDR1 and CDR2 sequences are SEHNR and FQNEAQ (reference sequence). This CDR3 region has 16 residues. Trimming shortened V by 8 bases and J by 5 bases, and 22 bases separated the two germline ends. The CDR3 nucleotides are TGTGCCAGCGGGCCAAGGGGGCGGGGCGCCGACAATGAGCAGTTCTTC. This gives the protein CASGPRGRGADNEQFF.

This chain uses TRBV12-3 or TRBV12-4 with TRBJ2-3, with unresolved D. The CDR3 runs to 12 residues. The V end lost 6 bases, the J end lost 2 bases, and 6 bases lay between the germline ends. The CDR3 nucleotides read TGTGCCAGCAGCACATTCACAGATACGCAGTATTTT. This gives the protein CASSTFTDTQYF.

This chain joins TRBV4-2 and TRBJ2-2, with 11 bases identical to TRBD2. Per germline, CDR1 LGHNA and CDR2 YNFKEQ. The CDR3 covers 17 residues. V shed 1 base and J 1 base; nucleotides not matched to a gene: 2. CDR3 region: CASSQVGLAGNTGELFF. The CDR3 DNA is TGTGCCAGCAGCCAAGTAGGACTAGCGGGGAACACCGGGGAGCTGTTTTTT.

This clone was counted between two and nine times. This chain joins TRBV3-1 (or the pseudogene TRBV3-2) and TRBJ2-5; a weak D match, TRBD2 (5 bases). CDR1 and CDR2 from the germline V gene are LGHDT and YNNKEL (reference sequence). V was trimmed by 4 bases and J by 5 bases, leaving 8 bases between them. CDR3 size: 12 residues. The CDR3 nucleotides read TGTGCCAGCAGCCGGCGGGTGGAGACCCAGTACTTC. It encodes CASSRRVETQYF.

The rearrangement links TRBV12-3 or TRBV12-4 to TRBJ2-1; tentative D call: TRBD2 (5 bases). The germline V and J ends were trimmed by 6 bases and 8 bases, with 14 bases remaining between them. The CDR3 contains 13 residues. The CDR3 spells CASSRRGRDEQFF. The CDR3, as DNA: TGTGCCAGCAGCCGCCGGGGTCGGGATGAGCAGTTCTTC.

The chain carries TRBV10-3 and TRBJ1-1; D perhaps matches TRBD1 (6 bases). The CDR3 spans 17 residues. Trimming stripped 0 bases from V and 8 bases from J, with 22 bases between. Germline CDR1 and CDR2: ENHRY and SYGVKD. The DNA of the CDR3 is TGTGCCATCAGTGAGTCAAAGAACAGGGTCGCTTCGCCCGAAGCTTTCTTT. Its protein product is CAISESKNRVASPEAFF.

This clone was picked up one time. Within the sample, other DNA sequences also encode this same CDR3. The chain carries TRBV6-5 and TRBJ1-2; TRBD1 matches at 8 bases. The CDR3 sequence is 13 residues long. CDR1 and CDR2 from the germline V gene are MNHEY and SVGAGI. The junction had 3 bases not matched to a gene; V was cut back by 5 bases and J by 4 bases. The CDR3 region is CASSPDRGYGYTF. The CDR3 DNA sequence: TGTGCCAGCAGTCCCGACAGGGGCTATGGCTACACCTTC.

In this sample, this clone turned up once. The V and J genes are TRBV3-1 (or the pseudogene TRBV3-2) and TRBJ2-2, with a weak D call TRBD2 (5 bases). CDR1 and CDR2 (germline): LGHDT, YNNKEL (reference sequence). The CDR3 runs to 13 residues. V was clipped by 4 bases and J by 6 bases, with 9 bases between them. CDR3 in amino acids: CASSPSGSGELFF. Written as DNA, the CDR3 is TGTGCCAGCAGCCCCAGCGGTTCCGGGGAGCTGTTTTTT.

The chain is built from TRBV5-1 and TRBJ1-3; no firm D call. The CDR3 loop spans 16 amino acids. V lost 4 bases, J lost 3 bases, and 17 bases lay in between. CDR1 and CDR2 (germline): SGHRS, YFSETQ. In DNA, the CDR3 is TGCGCCAGCAGCATAGGCTGGGGAGGGAGTGGAAACACCATATATTTT. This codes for CASSIGWGGSGNTIYF.

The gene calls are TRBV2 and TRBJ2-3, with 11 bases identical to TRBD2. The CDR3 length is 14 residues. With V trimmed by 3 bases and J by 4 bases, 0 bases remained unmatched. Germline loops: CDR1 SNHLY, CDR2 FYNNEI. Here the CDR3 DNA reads TGTGCCAGCAGTGATAGCGGGGGGGCAGATACGCAGTATTTT. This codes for CASSDSGGADTQYF.

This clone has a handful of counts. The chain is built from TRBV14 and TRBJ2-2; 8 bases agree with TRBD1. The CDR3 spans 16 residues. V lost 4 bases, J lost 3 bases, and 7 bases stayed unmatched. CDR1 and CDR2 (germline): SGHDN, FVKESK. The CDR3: CASSRGQGLYTGELFF. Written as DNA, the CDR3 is TGTGCCAGCAGCCGAGGACAGGGCCTTTACACCGGGGAGCTGTTTTTT.

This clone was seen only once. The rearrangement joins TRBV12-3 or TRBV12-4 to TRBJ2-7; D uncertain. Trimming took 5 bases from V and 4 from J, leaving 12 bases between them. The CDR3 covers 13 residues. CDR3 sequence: CASSPGPWYEQYF. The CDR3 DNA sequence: TGTGCCAGCAGTCCAGGCCCTTGGTACGAGCAGTACTTC.

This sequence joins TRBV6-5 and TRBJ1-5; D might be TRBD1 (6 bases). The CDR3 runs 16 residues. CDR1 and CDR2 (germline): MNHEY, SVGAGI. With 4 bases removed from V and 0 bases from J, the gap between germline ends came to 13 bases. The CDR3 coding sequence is TGTGCCAGCAGTTTTGTACAGGGATATAGCAATCAGCCCCAGCATTTT. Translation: CASSFVQGYSNQPQHF.

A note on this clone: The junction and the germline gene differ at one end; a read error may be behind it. The CDR3 loop is CASSLGWGGRQETQYF. The DNA for the CDR3 is TGTGCTAGCAGCTTGGGCTGGGGGGGAAGACAAGAGACCCAGTACTTC. This chain uses TRBV7-7 with TRBJ2-5, with 7 bases lining up with TRBD2. CDR1 and CDR2 (germline): SSHAT, FNYEAQ (reference sequence). The CDR3 has 16 amino acids.

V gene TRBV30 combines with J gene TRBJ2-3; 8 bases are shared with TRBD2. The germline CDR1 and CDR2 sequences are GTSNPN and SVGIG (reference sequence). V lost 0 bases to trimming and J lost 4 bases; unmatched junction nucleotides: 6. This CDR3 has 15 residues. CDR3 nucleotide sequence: TGTGCCTGGAGTGTACCCGGGGGGGCCTCAGATACGCAGTATTTT. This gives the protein CAWSVPGGASDTQYF.

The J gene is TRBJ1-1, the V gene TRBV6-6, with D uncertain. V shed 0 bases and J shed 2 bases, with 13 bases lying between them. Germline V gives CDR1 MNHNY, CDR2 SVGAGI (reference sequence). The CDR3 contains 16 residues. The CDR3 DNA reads TGTGCCAGCAGTTACTCCAGCGGACTTCCAAACACTGAAGCTTTCTTT. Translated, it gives CASSYSSGLPNTEAFF.

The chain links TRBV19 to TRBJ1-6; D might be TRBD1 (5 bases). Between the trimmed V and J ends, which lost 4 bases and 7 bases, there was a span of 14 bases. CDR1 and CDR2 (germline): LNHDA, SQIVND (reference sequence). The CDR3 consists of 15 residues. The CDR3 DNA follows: TGTGCCAGTAGTAGCCCGGGCAAGGGGAATTCACCCCTCCACTTT. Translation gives CASSSPGKGNSPLHF.

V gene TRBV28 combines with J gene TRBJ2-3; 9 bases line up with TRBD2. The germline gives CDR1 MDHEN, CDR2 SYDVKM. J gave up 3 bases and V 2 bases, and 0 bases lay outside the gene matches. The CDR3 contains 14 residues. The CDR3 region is CASSLAGGTDTQYF. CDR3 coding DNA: TGTGCCAGCAGTTTAGCGGGGGGGACAGATACGCAGTATTTT. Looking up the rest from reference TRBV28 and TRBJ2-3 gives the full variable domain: DVKVTQSSRYLVKRTGEKVFLECVQDMDHENMFWYRQDPGLGLRLIYFSYDVKMKEKGDIPEGYSVSREKKERFSLILESASTNQTSMYLCASSLAGGTDTQYFGPGTRLTVL.